A selection of T cell receptor beta chains follows, all from one sample in a study of regulatory and conventional T cells in RAG deficiency. Data came from immunoSEQ multiplex PCR; TCRdb stores just in-frame clones and leaves some out. The repertoire holds about 46,000 clones, with about 90% as singletons. This sample was also put to use in a study of regulatory T cells.

Sequencing was done on a sample of CD4+ effector T cells sorted from blood. Receptor source: a human donor in good health. Each CDR3 is given with its conserved first and last residue. A D gene is named only where the DNA matches it firmly. Clone size is stated in some rows and not others, as once, few, many or a class when expanded.

CDR3	DNA	V	size	J	D
CASSNGLNEKLFF	TGTGCCAGCAGTAACGGGCTAAATGAAAAACTGTTTTTT	TRBV6-5	NA	TRBJ1-4	NA
CASSVDESATNEKLFF	TGTGCCAGCAGCGTGGACGAAAGTGCAACTAATGAAAAACTGTTTTTT	TRBV9	once	TRBJ1-4	NA
CASSMGALAGLDEQFF	TGTGCCAGTAGTATGGGGGCCCTAGCGGGACTAGATGAGCAGTTCTTC	TRBV19	NA	TRBJ2-1	TRBD2
CASSFLGALDEQYF	TGTGCCAGCAGTTTCCTAGGGGCTCTCGACGAGCAGTACTTC	TRBV27	NA	TRBJ2-7	NA
CASSQDQLVETQYF	TGTGCCAGCAGCCAAGATCAATTGGTGGAGACCCAGTACTTC	TRBV14	NA	TRBJ2-5	NA
CASSLAGGPRGTDTQYF	TGCGCCAGCAGCTTGGCCGGCGGCCCAAGGGGGACAGATACGCAGTATTTT	TRBV5-1	NA	TRBJ2-3	NA
CASSVGKGGTQYF	TGTGCCAGCAGCGTAGGCAAAGGGGGGACCCAGTACTTC	TRBV9	NA	TRBJ2-5	NA
CASSLAGGYSNQPQHF	TGTGCCAGCAGCTTGGCGGGGGGATATAGCAATCAGCCCCAGCATTTT	TRBV5-6	NA	TRBJ1-5	NA
CASSPRQGVTGELFF	TGTGCCAGCAGCCCACGACAGGGGGTCACCGGGGAGCTGTTTTTT	TRBV7-9	NA	TRBJ2-2	TRBD1
CASSVVPGTNSYEQYF	TGTGCCAGCAGCGTAGTCCCTGGGACCAACTCCTACGAGCAGTACTTC	TRBV9	NA	TRBJ2-7	NA
CASSQVLDTYGYTF	TGTGCCAGCAGCCAAGTGCTGGATACCTATGGCTACACCTTC	TRBV14	few	TRBJ1-2	NA
CASSSGQGVFEGYTF	TGCGCCAGCAGCTCGGGACAGGGGGTGTTCGAAGGCTACACCTTC	TRBV5-1	NA	TRBJ1-2	TRBD1
CASGPQGSSYNSPLHF	TGTGCCAGCGGCCCTCAGGGGAGCTCCTATAATTCACCCCTCCACTTT	TRBV7-6	once	TRBJ1-6	NA
CASTLTPRGNYGYTF	TGTGCCAGCACCCTGACCCCTCGGGGTAACTATGGCTACACCTTC	TRBV6-5	NA	TRBJ1-2	NA
CASSLRVSGTEAFF	TGCGCCAGCAGCTTACGGGTCTCCGGCACTGAAGCTTTCTTT	TRBV5-1	NA	TRBJ1-1	NA
CASRPPGTYSNQPQHF	TGTGCCAGCAGACCCCCCGGAACATATAGCAATCAGCCCCAGCATTTT	TRBV28	NA	TRBJ1-5	NA
CASSEGYTGELFF	TGTGCCAGCAGTGAAGGTTACACCGGGGAGCTGTTTTTT	TRBV6-4	NA	TRBJ2-2	NA
CASSGRPTNEKLFF	TGTGCCAGCAGCGGGAGGCCAACTAATGAAAAACTGTTTTTT	TRBV9	NA	TRBJ1-4	NA
CASSPNRGYEQYF	TGTGCCAGCAGTCCGAACAGGGGGTACGAGCAGTACTTC	TRBV28	NA	TRBJ2-7	TRBD1
CASGQGLGGNTIYF	TGTGCCAGCGGACAGGGGTTGGGTGGAAACACCATATATTTT	TRBV28	NA	TRBJ1-3	TRBD1
CASSEASAGGAEQFF	TGTGCCAGCAGTGAAGCGTCGGCGGGAGGGGCTGAGCAGTTCTTC	TRBV6-1	NA	TRBJ2-1	TRBD2
CATSRDQRANQPQHF	TGTGCCACCAGCAGAGATCAAAGGGCTAATCAGCCCCAGCATTTT	TRBV15	once	TRBJ1-5	NA
CASSIGGSSGTVIYYEQYF	TGTGCCAGTAGTATAGGAGGGTCTAGCGGGACTGTCATCTACTACGAGCAGTACTTC	TRBV19	few	TRBJ2-7	TRBD2
CASSLGRGRYEQYF	TGTGCCAGCAGCTTGGGCAGGGGGCGATACGAGCAGTACTTC	TRBV5-6	once	TRBJ2-7	TRBD1
CASSQNRLAKNIQYF	TGTGCCAGCAGCCAAAATAGACTAGCCAAAAACATTCAGTACTTC	TRBV14	NA	TRBJ2-4	NA
CASSPPSLITVWELFF	TGTGCCAGCTCACCACCTTCCCTGATTACAGTTTGGGAGCTGTTTTTT	TRBV18	NA	TRBJ2-2	NA
CASSPPSGDGTEAFF	TGTGCCAGCTCACCACCTTCAGGGGACGGGACTGAAGCTTTCTTT	TRBV18	NA	TRBJ1-1	NA
CATSREPGSIQYF	TGTGCCACCAGCAGAGAACCAGGCTCCATTCAGTACTTC	TRBV15	NA	TRBJ2-4	NA
CASSPGGGPTYEQYF	TGTGCCAGCTCACCCGGCGGGGGCCCAACCTACGAGCAGTACTTC	TRBV18	once	TRBJ2-7	NA
CASSWGLGEQFF	TGCGCCAGCAGCTGGGGATTAGGTGAGCAGTTCTTC	TRBV5-1	NA	TRBJ2-1	NA
CASSYSSRGGETQYF	TGCGCCAGCAGCTACTCATCCCGGGGGGGGGAGACCCAGTACTTC	TRBV5-1	few	TRBJ2-5	TRBD2
CASSPGGGSSYEQYF	TGTGCCAGCTCACCAGGGGGAGGGAGCTCCTACGAGCAGTACTTC	TRBV18	NA	TRBJ2-7	TRBD2
CASSSGSATDTQYF	TGCGCCAGCAGCTCGGGGTCCGCGACAGATACGCAGTATTTT	TRBV5-1	NA	TRBJ2-3	NA
CASSVGGEQFF	TGTGCCAGCAGCGTAGGGGGTGAGCAGTTCTTC	TRBV9	NA	TRBJ2-1	NA
CASSFGVQGTNEKLFF	TGTGCCAGCAGCTTTGGGGTACAGGGAACTAATGAAAAACTGTTTTTT	TRBV5-8	NA	TRBJ1-4	NA
CASCESGGNTEAFF	TGTGCCAGCTGTGAGTCGGGGGGCAACACTGAAGCTTTCTTT	TRBV18	NA	TRBJ1-1	NA
CASSLSRGGQPQHF	TGTGCCAGCAGTTTATCAAGGGGTGGACAGCCCCAGCATTTT	TRBV28	NA	TRBJ1-5	NA
CASSLKAGLAAYEQYF	TGTGCCAGTAGTCTGAAAGCGGGACTAGCCGCCTACGAGCAGTACTTC	TRBV19	NA	TRBJ2-7	TRBD2